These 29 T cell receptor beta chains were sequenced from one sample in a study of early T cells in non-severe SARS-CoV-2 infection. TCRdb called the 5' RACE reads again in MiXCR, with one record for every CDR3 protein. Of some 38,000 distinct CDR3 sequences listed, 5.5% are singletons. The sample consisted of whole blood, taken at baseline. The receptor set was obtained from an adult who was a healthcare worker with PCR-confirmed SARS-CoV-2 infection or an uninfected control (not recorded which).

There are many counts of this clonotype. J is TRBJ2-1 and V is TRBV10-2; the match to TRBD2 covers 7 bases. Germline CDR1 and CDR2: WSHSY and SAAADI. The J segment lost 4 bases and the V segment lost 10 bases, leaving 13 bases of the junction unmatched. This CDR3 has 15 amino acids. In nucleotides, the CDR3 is TGCGCCACCAAATGGGGCGGGAGCCTGTACAATGAGCAGTTCTTC. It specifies CATKWGGSLYNEQFF.

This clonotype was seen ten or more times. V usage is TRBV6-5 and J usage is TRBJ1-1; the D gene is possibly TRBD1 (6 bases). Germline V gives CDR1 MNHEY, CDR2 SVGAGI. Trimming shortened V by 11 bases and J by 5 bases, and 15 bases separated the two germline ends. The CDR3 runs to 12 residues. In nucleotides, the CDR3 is TGTGCCTCCGGTGGGACATTGACTGAAGCTTTCTTT. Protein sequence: CASGGTLTEAFF.

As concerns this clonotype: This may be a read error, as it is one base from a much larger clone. CDR3 residues: CANSDLTVDTEAFF. CDR3 sequence (DNA): TGTGCCAACAGTGACTTGACAGTTGACACTGAAGCTTTCTTT. The chain employs TRBV2 and TRBJ1-1; D is perhaps TRBD1 (5 bases). CDR3 length equals 14 residues. Germline CDR1 reads SNHLY; CDR2 reads FYNNEI.

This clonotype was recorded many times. This chain's CDR3 is CASSYSGTGPYEQYF. The CDR3 DNA follows: TGTGCCAGCAGTTATTCCGGGACAGGGCCCTACGAGCAGTACTTC. The rearrangement links TRBV6-5 to TRBJ2-7; 9 bases are shared with TRBD1. This CDR3 region has 15 residues. Trimming at V came to 3 bases and at J to 2 bases, leaving 5 bases not matched to a gene. Germline V gene sequence: CDR1 MNHEY, CDR2 SVGAGI.

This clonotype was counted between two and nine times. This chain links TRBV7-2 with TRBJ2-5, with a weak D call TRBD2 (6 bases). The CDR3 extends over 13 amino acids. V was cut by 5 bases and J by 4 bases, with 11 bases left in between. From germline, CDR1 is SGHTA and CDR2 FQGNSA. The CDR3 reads CASSLGLRETQYF. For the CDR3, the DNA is TGTGCCAGCAGCCTAGGACTACGAGAGACCCAGTACTTC.

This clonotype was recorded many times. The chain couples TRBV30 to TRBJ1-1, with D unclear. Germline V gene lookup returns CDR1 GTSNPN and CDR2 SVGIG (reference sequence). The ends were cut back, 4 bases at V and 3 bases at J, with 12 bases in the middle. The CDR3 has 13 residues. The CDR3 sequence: CAWTGNRDTEAFF. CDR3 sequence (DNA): TGTGCCTGGACGGGAAATCGGGACACTGAAGCTTTCTTT.

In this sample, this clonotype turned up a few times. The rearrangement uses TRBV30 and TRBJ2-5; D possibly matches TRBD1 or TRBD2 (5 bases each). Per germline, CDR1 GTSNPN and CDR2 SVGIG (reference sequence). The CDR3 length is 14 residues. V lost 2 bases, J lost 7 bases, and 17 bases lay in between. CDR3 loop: CAWSPGPPAGTQYF. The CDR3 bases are TGTGCCTGGAGTCCGGGACCGCCGGCTGGGACCCAGTACTTC.

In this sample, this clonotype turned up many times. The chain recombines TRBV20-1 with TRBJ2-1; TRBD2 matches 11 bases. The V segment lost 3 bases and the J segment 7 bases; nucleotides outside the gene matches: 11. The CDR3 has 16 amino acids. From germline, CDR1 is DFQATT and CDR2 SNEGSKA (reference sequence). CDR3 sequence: CSASGASGGLTNEQFF. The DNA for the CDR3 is TGCAGTGCTAGCGGCGCTAGCGGGGGGCTTACAAATGAGCAGTTCTTC.

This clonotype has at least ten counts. The CDR3 DNA reads as TGTGCCAGCAGCCCCCGAGGGACGGTATTCGGGAGGGAGCAGTACTTC. Translating gives CASSPRGTVFGREQYF. The V gene is TRBV9, the J gene TRBJ2-7; 7 bases are shared with TRBD2. V gave up 4 bases and J gave up 7 bases; unmatched junction bases: 17. CDR1 is SGDLS and CDR2 is YYNGEE in the germline V gene. The CDR3 is made up of 16 amino acids.

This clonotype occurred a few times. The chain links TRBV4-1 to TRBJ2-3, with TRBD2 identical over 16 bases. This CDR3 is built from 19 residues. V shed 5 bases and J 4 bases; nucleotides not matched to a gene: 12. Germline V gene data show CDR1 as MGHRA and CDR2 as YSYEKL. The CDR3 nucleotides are TGCGCCAGCAGCATGGGACTAGCGGGAGGGCCCTCGGGCCCAGATACGCAGTATTTT. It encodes CASSMGLAGGPSGPDTQYF.

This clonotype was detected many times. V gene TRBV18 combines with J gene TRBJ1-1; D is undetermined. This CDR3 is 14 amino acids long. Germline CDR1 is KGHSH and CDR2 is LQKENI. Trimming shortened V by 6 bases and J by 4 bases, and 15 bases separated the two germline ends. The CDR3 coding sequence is TGTGCCAGCTCCTCGCGGGGTGGTGGCACTGAAGCTTTCTTT. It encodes CASSSRGGGTEAFF. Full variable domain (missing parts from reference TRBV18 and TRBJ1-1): NAGVMQNPRHLVRRRGQEARLRCSPMKGHSHVYWYRQLPEEGLKFMVYLQKENIIDESGMPKERFSAEFPKEGPSILRIQQVVRGDSAAYFCASSSRGGGTEAFFGQGTRLTVV.

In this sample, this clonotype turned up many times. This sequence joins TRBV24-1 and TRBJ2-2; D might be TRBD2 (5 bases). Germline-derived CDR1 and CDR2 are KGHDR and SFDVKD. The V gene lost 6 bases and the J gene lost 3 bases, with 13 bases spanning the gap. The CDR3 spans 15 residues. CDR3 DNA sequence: TGTGCCACCAGTCACGAGGGCTCCGACACCGGGGAGCTGTTTTTT. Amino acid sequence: CATSHEGSDTGELFF.

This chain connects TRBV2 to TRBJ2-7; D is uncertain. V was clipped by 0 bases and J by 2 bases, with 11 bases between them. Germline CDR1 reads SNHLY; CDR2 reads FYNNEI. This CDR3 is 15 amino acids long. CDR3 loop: CASSEAAQAPYEQYF. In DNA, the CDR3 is TGTGCCAGCAGTGAAGCAGCCCAAGCCCCCTACGAGCAGTACTTC. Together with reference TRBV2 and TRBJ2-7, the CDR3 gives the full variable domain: EPEVTQTPSHQVTQMGQEVILRCVPISNHLYFYWYRQILGQKVEFLVSFYNNEISEKSEIFDDQFSVERPDGSNFTLKIRSTKLEDSAMYFCASSEAAQAPYEQYFGPGTRLTVT.

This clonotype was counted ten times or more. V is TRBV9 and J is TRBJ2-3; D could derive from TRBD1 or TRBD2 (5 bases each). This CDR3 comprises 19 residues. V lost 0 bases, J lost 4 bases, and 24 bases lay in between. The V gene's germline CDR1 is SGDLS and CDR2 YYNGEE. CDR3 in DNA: TGTGCCAGCAGCGTAGCCGACCGGGACCTCCCCTCCTTCGCAGATACGCAGTATTTT. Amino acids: CASSVADRDLPSFADTQYF.

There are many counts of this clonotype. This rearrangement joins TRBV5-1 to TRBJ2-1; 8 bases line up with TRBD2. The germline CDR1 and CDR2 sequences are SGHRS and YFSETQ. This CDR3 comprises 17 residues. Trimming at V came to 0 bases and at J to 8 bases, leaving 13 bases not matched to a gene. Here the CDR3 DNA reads TGCGCCAGCAGCTTGGGCGCTAGCGGGTTCGGATTGCATGAGCAGTTCTTC. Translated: CASSLGASGFGLHEQFF. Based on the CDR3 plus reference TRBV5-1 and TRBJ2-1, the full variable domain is KAGVTQTPRYLIKTRGQQVTLSCSPISGHRSVSWYQQTPGQGLQFLFEYFSETQRNKGNFPGRFSGRQFSNSRSEMNVSTLELGDSALYLCASSLGASGFGLHEQFFGPGTRLTVL.

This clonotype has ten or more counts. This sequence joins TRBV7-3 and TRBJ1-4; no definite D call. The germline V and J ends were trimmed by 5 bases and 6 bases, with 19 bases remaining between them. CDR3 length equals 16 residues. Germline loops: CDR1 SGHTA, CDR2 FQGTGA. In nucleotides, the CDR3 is TGTGCCAGCAGCCCCATGCCCCGGGCCGAATATGAAAAACTGTTTTTT. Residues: CASSPMPRAEYEKLFF.

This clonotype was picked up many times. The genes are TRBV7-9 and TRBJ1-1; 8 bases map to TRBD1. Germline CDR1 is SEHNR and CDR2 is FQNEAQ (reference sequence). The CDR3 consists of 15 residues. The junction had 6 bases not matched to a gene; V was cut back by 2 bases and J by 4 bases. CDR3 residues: CASSLLPGGVTEAFF. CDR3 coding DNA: TGTGCCAGCAGCTTATTGCCAGGGGGCGTCACTGAAGCTTTCTTT.

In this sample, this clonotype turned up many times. CDR3 amino acids: CASSFTGESYNEQFF. CDR3 coding DNA: TGTGCCAGCAGCTTCACAGGGGAGTCCTACAATGAGCAGTTCTTC. The chain recombines TRBV11-2 with TRBJ2-1; the match to TRBD1 covers 7 bases. The V and J ends lost 3 bases and 1 base, in that order; junction bases with no gene match: 3. Germline CDR1 reads SGHAT; CDR2 reads FQNNGV. The CDR3 consists of 15 residues.

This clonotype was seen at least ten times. This chain's CDR3 is CASSPRLGTRPNTGELFF. In DNA form, the CDR3 reads TGTGCCAGCAGTCCTCGACTAGGAACTCGTCCCAACACCGGGGAGCTGTTTTTT. This chain connects TRBV27 to TRBJ2-2; D perhaps matches TRBD2 (6 bases). The germline V and J ends were trimmed by 5 bases and 2 bases, with 21 bases remaining between them. CDR3 length: 18 residues. Germline loops: CDR1 MNHEY, CDR2 SMNVEV (reference sequence).

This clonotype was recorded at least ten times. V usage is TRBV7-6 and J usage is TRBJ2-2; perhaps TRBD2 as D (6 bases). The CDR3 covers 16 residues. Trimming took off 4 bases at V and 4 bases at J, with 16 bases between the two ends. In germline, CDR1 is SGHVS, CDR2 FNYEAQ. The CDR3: CASSWERVTITGELFF. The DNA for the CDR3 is TGTGCCAGCAGCTGGGAGCGGGTTACAATCACCGGGGAGCTGTTTTTT.

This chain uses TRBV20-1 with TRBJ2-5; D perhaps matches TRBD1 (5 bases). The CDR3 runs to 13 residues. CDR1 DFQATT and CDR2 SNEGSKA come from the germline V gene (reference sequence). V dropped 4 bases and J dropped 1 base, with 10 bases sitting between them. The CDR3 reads CSANSGLQETQYF. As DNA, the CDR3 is TGCAGTGCTAACTCAGGGCTCCAAGAGACCCAGTACTTC.

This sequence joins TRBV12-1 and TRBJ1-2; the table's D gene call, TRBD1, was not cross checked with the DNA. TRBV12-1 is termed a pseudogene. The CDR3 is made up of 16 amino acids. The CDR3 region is CASSFRTGPVRGGYTF. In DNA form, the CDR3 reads TGTGCCAGCAGCTTCCGAACAGGCCCTGTTCGTGGTGGCTACACCTTC.

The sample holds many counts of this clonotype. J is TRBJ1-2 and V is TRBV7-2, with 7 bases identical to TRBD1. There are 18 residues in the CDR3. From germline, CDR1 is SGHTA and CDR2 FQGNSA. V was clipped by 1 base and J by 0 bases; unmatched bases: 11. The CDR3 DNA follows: TGTGCCAGCAGCTTAGAGGGGGCGGCATGGGTGACTAACTATGGCTACACCTTC. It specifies CASSLEGAAWVTNYGYTF.

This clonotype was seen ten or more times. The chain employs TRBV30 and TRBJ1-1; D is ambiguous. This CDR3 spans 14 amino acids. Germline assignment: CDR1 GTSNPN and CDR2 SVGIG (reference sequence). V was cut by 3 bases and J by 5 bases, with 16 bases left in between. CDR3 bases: TGTGCCTGGAGCCTTTCCTTATCTCAGACTGAAGCTTTCTTT. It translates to CAWSLSLSQTEAFF.

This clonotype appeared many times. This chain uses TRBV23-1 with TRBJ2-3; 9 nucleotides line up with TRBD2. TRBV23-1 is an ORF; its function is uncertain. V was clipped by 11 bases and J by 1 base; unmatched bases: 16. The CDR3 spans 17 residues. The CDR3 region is CAGPLAGPRRRTDTQYF. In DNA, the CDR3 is TGCGCCGGACCCCTAGCGGGACCCCGACGACGCACAGATACGCAGTATTTT.

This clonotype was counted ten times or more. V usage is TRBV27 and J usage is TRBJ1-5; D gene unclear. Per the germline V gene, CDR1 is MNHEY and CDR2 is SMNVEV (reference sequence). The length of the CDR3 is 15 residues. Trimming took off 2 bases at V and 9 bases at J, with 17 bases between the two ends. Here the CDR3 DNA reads TGTGCCAGCAGTTTACGCCCGGTCGTCCCTGGGCCCCAGCATTTT. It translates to CASSLRPVVPGPQHF.

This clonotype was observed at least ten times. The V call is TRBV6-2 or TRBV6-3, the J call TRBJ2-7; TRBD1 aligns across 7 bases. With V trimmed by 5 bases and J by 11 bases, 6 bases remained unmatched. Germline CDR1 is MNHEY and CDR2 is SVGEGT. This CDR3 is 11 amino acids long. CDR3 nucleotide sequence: TGTGCCAGCAGTCCTGACAGGGTGGAGTACTTC. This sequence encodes CASSPDRVEYF.

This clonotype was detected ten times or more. CDR3 amino acids: CASSLEEGYEQYF. The CDR3 DNA reads TGTGCCAGCAGTTTAGAAGAAGGTTACGAGCAGTACTTC. The gene calls are TRBV27 and TRBJ2-7; D is ambiguous. The CDR3 covers 13 residues. V was trimmed by 2 bases and J by 4 bases, leaving 9 bases between them. Germline values: CDR1 MNHEY, CDR2 SMNVEV (reference sequence).

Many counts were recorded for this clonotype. CDR3 in DNA: TGTGCCAGCAGCTTGGCGTCGGTTTCTTACGAGCAGTACTTC. It codes for CASSLASVSYEQYF. The J gene is TRBJ2-7, the V gene TRBV5-4; D is uncertain. The length of the CDR3 is 14 residues. Per germline, CDR1 SGHNT and CDR2 YYREEE (reference sequence). V lost 0 bases, J lost 4 bases, and 11 bases lay in between.